Listed here are 13 T cell receptor beta chains from one sample, sequenced in a study of OX40 agonist ivuxolimab in advanced cancers. TCRdb's table, derived via immunoSEQ multiplex PCR, lists solely in-frame clones and lacks some. The sample records around 50,000 clones, roughly nine tenths being singletons. The specimen was CD4+ or CD8+ T cells sorted from blood, collected in a trial of the OX40 agonist ivuxolimab. The receptors originated from an adult with an advanced solid tumor such as melanoma, head and neck, liver or kidney cancer.

DNA for the CDR3: TGTGCCAGCAGTTTAGGGCAGGGGGGCGTCCAGCCCCAGCATTTT. Translation gives CASSLGQGGVQPQHF. The rearrangement uses TRBV28 and TRBJ1-5, with 7 bases that match TRBD1. V was clipped by 2 bases and J by 7 bases; unmatched bases: 8. The CDR3 runs 15 residues. The germline V gene encodes CDR1 MDHEN and CDR2 SYDVKM.

The J gene is TRBJ2-5, the V gene TRBV5-6; 7 bases align to TRBD2. Germline-derived CDR1 and CDR2 are SGHDT and YYEEEE. This CDR3 is built from 14 residues. Unmatched junction bases numbered 6, after V lost 2 bases and J lost 5 bases. The CDR3 spells CASSFIAGDETQYF. The CDR3 DNA sequence: TGTGCCAGCAGCTTCATCGCGGGGGATGAGACCCAGTACTTC.

The rearrangement uses TRBV18 and TRBJ2-5, with D unresolved. Looked up from germline, CDR1 is KGHSH and CDR2 is LQKENI. V lost 4 bases, J lost 1 base, and 22 bases lay in between. This CDR3 spans 18 amino acids. CDR3 loop: CASSQNSVVSVGQETQYF. The CDR3 DNA reads TGTGCCAGCTCACAGAACAGTGTTGTCTCGGTTGGCCAAGAGACCCAGTACTTC.

This chain joins TRBV2 and TRBJ1-1, with unresolved D. Trimming left V 7 bases short and J 5 bases short, with 20 bases between. The CDR3 consists of 15 residues. Germline CDR1 and CDR2: SNHLY and FYNNEI. CDR3 protein: CASTQGIIGGTEAFF. The CDR3 DNA follows: TGTGCCAGCACCCAAGGGATTATTGGTGGGACTGAAGCTTTCTTT. Complete variable domain (other parts from reference TRBV2 and TRBJ1-1): EPEVTQTPSHQVTQMGQEVILRCVPISNHLYFYWYRQILGQKVEFLVSFYNNEISEKSEIFDDQFSVERPDGSNFTLKIRSTKLEDSAMYFCASTQGIIGGTEAFFGQGTRLTVV.

V gene TRBV18 combines with J gene TRBJ2-7, with 9 bases aligning to TRBD2. Losses at the gene ends were 4 bases for V and 3 bases for J; bases not matched to a gene: 1. Germline loops: CDR1 KGHSH, CDR2 LQKENI. This CDR3 is built from 13 residues. DNA for the CDR3: TGTGCCAGCTCACGGACTAGCGACTACGAGCAGTACTTC. Its translation is CASSRTSDYEQYF.

This clone was detected only a few times. V and J are TRBV5-1 and TRBJ1-6; the match to TRBD1 covers 9 bases. The CDR3 runs to 15 residues. Germline values: CDR1 SGHRS, CDR2 YFSETQ. The V segment lost 3 bases and the J segment 9 bases; nucleotides outside the gene matches: 7. CDR3: CASSWTGEQGSPLHF. The CDR3 DNA reads as TGCGCCAGCAGCTGGACAGGGGAACAGGGTTCACCCCTCCACTTT.

This rearrangement joins TRBV6-5 to TRBJ2-7; 9 bases align to TRBD1. V dropped 6 bases and J dropped 5; count of bases not matched to a gene: 8. The CDR3 has 14 residues. Looked up from germline, CDR1 is MNHEY and CDR2 is SVGAGI. CDR3 region: CASRTDRGTHEQYF. The CDR3 DNA follows: TGTGCCAGCAGGACGGACAGGGGAACCCACGAGCAGTACTTC.

This sequence joins TRBV6-1 and TRBJ2-7, with 7 bases that match TRBD1. The CDR3 extends over 15 amino acids. V shed 7 bases and J 3 bases; nucleotides not matched to a gene: 12. Germline V gives CDR1 MNHNS, CDR2 SASEGT. CDR3 region: CASNPLGTDLYEQYF. The CDR3 DNA is TGTGCCAGCAACCCCCTCGGGACAGACCTCTACGAGCAGTACTTC.

V is TRBV7-2 and J is TRBJ2-5; weak D call: TRBD2 (7 bases). Germline V gene lookup returns CDR1 SGHTA and CDR2 FQGNSA. The CDR3 runs 16 residues. V lost 2 bases, J lost 1 base, and 14 bases lay in between. DNA of the CDR3: TGTGCCAGCAGCTTAAGGGGCGGGGGCTCCCAAGAGACCCAGTACTTC. Amino acids: CASSLRGGGSQETQYF.

The chain recombines TRBV5-1 with TRBJ1-2, with D uncertain. Trimming took 2 bases from V and 7 from J, leaving 18 bases between them. The germline CDR1 and CDR2 sequences are SGHRS and YFSETQ. There are 15 residues in the CDR3. CDR3 in amino acids: CASSLALGGSSGYTF. Written as DNA, the CDR3 is TGCGCCAGCAGCTTAGCCTTGGGCGGAAGCTCTGGCTACACCTTC.

A single count supports this clone. This chain joins TRBV4-1 and TRBJ2-2, with D possibly TRBD1 on 6 matching bases. There are 17 residues in the CDR3. Germline CDR1 MGHRA, CDR2 YSYEKL. With 3 bases removed from V and 0 bases from J, the gap between germline ends came to 14 bases. CDR3 coding DNA: TGCGCCAGCAGCCAGGGCCCGGGACAATCGAACACCGGGGAGCTGTTTTTT. Protein: CASSQGPGQSNTGELFF.

The chain has TRBV6-1 and TRBJ1-5; maybe TRBD1 (6 bases). Germline values: CDR1 MNHNS, CDR2 SASEGT. V gave up 7 bases and J gave up 5 bases, with 12 bases separating them. CDR3 size: 13 residues. CDR3 region: CASTNREHQPQHF. The CDR3 DNA follows: TGTGCCAGCACTAACAGGGAACATCAGCCCCAGCATTTT.

This rearrangement joins TRBV11-2 to TRBJ1-1, with no clear D. CDR1 and CDR2 from the germline V gene are SGHAT and FQNNGV. The CDR3 totals 13 residues. The V end was cut by 4 bases, the J end by 1 base, with 7 bases between. The CDR3 is CASSSTRNTEAFF. Written as DNA, the CDR3 is TGTGCCAGCAGCTCCACACGGAACACTGAAGCTTTCTTT.